This T cell receptor (beta chain) comes out of a study of Ad26.COV2.S vaccination and SARS-CoV-2 variants. Germline CDR1 reads LNHDA; CDR2 reads SQIVND (reference sequence). This CDR3 region has 16 residues. The V and J ends lost 3 bases and 2 bases respectively, with 13 bases between them. Produced via immunoSEQ multiplex PCR; TCRdb's table is partial and in-frame only. The sample records about 350,000 clones, 92% being singletons. The genes are TRBV19 and TRBJ2-2; weak D call: TRBD1 (6 bases). This receptor was identified in a human donor who had recovered from COVID-19. The specimen comprised peripheral blood, sampled after recovery from COVID-19. The CDR3 here is CASSIRTGQNTGELFF. The CDR3 nucleotides are TGTGCCAGTAGTATCCGAACGGGACAAAACACCGGGGAGCTGTTTTTT.